Listed here are 18 T cell receptor beta chains from one sample, sequenced in a study of graft-versus-host responses after intestinal transplantation. The plating included around 200,000 irradiated, violet-dye-labeled stimulator cells together with around 200,000 CFSE-labeled responder cells. Data came from immunoSEQ multiplex PCR; TCRdb stores just in-frame clones and leaves some out. This repertoire shows 9,500 to 15,000 clones, around 30% found once; its top ten account for approximately 3.2%. Sequences were derived from alloreactive CD8+ T cells from a mixed lymphocyte reaction culture, sampled before intestinal transplant. Subset in this sample: CFSE-low proliferating T cells sorted from approximately 6-day pre-transplant mixed lymphocyte reaction (GvH or HvG direction). All receptors derive from a human patient who received an intestinal transplant.

The rearrangement uses TRBV9 and TRBJ2-7; TRBD2 agrees at 10 bases. CDR1 is SGDLS, CDR2 YYNGEE, per germline. This CDR3 is 13 amino acids long. V lost 5 bases, J lost 2 bases, and 1 base stayed unmatched. The CDR3 loop is CASRGLAAYEQYF. Here the CDR3 DNA reads TGTGCCAGCAGAGGACTAGCGGCCTACGAGCAGTACTTC.

The rearrangement joins TRBV6-5 to TRBJ1-2; D uncertain. The V end was cut by 2 bases, the J end by 3 bases, with 7 bases between. CDR3 length: 13 residues. Looked up from germline, CDR1 is MNHEY and CDR2 is SVGAGI. The CDR3 region has the DNA TGTGCCAGCAGTTACAGTCAGGACTATGGCTACACCTTC. It encodes CASSYSQDYGYTF.

The chain is built from TRBV11-2 and TRBJ2-7; no clear D. The V end lost 3 bases, the J end lost 3 bases, and 6 bases lay between the germline ends. Germline V gives CDR1 SGHAT, CDR2 FQNNGV. The CDR3 spans 12 residues. CDR3 bases: TGTGCCAGCAGCTTCCTAGGCTACGAGCAGTACTTC. It specifies CASSFLGYEQYF.

Turning to this clone: An end of the junction differs from the germline gene, which may be a read error. The chain couples TRBV7-7 to TRBJ2-3; TRBD2 might be the D (6 bases). This CDR3 region has 14 residues. The germline V gene has CDR1 SSHAT and CDR2 FNYEAQ (reference sequence). Here the CDR3 DNA reads TGTGCTAGCAGCGCGGGGCTCCTCACAGATACGCAGTATTTT. Protein: CASSAGLLTDTQYF.

This clone is medium-sized (0.01 to 0.1%) in the sample. The chain joins TRBV7-8 to TRBJ1-2, with 9 bases lining up with TRBD1. CDR1 and CDR2 from the germline V gene are SGHVS and FQNEAQ. The ends lost 1 base at V and 7 bases at J; junction bases unmatched: 7. The CDR3 totals 15 residues. The CDR3 DNA is TGTGCCAGCAGCTTAGTTGCCGGGACAGGGACTGGCTACACCTTC. Protein sequence: CASSLVAGTGTGYTF.

This clone showed up just a few times. This chain connects TRBV6-8 to TRBJ1-1; maybe TRBD1 (5 bases). From germline, CDR1 is MNHGY and CDR2 SAAAGT. Trimming cost V 5 bases and J 1 base, with 11 bases left between them. This CDR3 spans 14 amino acids. The CDR3: CASSTSGQNTEAFF. The CDR3 DNA reads as TGTGCCAGCAGTACCTCGGGGCAGAACACTGAAGCTTTCTTT.

V and J are TRBV5-4 and TRBJ2-7, with D unresolved. Germline V gene sequence: CDR1 SGHNT, CDR2 YYREEE (reference sequence). Trimming removed 3 bases at V and 2 bases at J, with 9 bases between. The CDR3 has 13 amino acids. The CDR3 loop is CASSSYLTYEQYF. DNA for the CDR3: TGTGCCAGCAGCTCCTACCTTACCTACGAGCAGTACTTC.

By frequency in the sample, this clone is medium-sized. This rearrangement joins TRBV28 to TRBJ2-1; no reliable D call. Germline loops: CDR1 MDHEN, CDR2 SYDVKM. Trimming left V 3 bases short and J 7 bases short, with 10 bases between. The CDR3 sequence is 13 residues long. The CDR3, as DNA: TGTGCCAGCAGTTTCACCGAGTCAAATGAGCAGTTCTTC. Translated, it gives CASSFTESNEQFF. Together with reference TRBV28 and TRBJ2-1, the CDR3 gives the full variable domain: DVKVTQSSRYLVKRTGEKVFLECVQDMDHENMFWYRQDPGLGLRLIYFSYDVKMKEKGDIPEGYSVSREKKERFSLILESASTNQTSMYLCASSFTESNEQFFGPGTRLTVL.

By sample fraction, this clone is medium-sized (0.01 to 0.1%). The chain combines TRBV5-8 with TRBJ1-2, with unresolved D. The CDR3 covers 15 residues. Trimming left V 0 bases short and J 4 bases short, with 13 bases between. Germline CDR1 is SGHTS and CDR2 is YDEGEE. The CDR3 bases are TGTGCCAGCAGCTTGGGCGGAGGGAGAGCCTATGGCTACACCTTC. It yields the protein CASSLGGGRAYGYTF.

There are a few counts of this clone. The V gene is TRBV11-3, the J gene TRBJ2-1; a possible D gene is TRBD2 (5 bases). The germline V gene encodes CDR1 SGHNT and CDR2 YENEEA. The CDR3 covers 15 residues. V was shortened by 4 bases and J by 0 bases, with 10 bases between the two germline ends. The CDR3 bases are TGTGCCAGCAGCTCCGACTATAGCTCCTACAATGAGCAGTTCTTC. Translation gives CASSSDYSSYNEQFF.

The rearrangement uses TRBV30 and TRBJ2-1; no definite D call. Germline CDR1 GTSNPN, CDR2 SVGIG (reference sequence). The CDR3 covers 16 residues. The V end lost 0 bases, the J end lost 4 bases, and 16 bases lay between the germline ends. The CDR3 DNA follows: TGTGCCTGGAGTGTAGACAACCTAGACTGGTACAATGAGCAGTTCTTC. Amino acid sequence: CAWSVDNLDWYNEQFF.

The genes are TRBV9 and TRBJ1-2, with TRBD1 matching over 10 bases. The germline gives CDR1 SGDLS, CDR2 YYNGEE. CDR3 length: 15 amino acids. The trim removed 2 bases at V and 5 bases at J, leaving 6 bases unmatched. The CDR3 loop is CASSVGTGEGYGYTF. In DNA, the CDR3 is TGTGCCAGCAGCGTCGGGACAGGGGAGGGGTATGGCTACACCTTC. The variable domain in full, completed from reference TRBV9 and TRBJ1-2, reads DSGVTQTPKHLITATGQRVTLRCSPRSGDLSVYWYQQSLDQGLQFLIQYYNGEERAKGNILERFSAQQFPDLHSELNLSSLELGDSALYFCASSVGTGEGYGYTFGSGTRLTVV.

The rearrangement joins TRBV12-1 to TRBJ1-1. TRBV12-1 is assigned pseudogene status. The CDR3 totals 14 residues. The DNA for the CDR3 is TGTGCCAGCAGCCCGGGGGTTTTGAACACTGAAGCTTTCTTT. Translation: CASSPGVLNTEAFF.

CDR3 sequence reads: CASSLGQGHTDTQYF. The CDR3 coding sequence is TGTGCCAGCAGTTTGGGACAGGGCCACACAGATACGCAGTATTTT. This rearrangement joins TRBV6-5 to TRBJ2-3, with 9 bases lining up with TRBD1. Unmatched junction bases numbered 4, after V lost 4 bases and J lost 2 bases. The CDR3 covers 15 residues. CDR1 MNHEY and CDR2 SVGAGI come from the germline V gene.

The table lists this clone with a few counts. V usage is TRBV29-1 and J usage is TRBJ2-1; D is undetermined. The CDR3 runs to 15 residues. The V gene lost 4 bases and the J gene lost 0 bases, with 13 bases spanning the gap. CDR1 and CDR2 (germline): SQVTM, ANQGSEA. The CDR3 sequence: CSVVTEDTSYNEQFF. The CDR3 DNA sequence: TGCAGCGTTGTTACCGAAGACACCTCCTACAATGAGCAGTTCTTC.

This clone was counted a few times. V usage is TRBV4-2 and J usage is TRBJ2-6; perhaps TRBD1 as D (5 bases). The V gene's germline CDR1 is LGHNA and CDR2 YNFKEQ. V lost 4 bases, J lost 0 bases, and 19 bases lay in between. CDR3 length equals 19 residues. CDR3 region: CASSRTGLSVISGANVLTF. In DNA, the CDR3 is TGTGCCAGCAGCCGAACAGGCCTCTCAGTGATCTCTGGGGCCAACGTCCTGACTTTC.

This clone has just a few counts. The chain carries TRBV7-2 and TRBJ2-7; a possible D gene is TRBD2 (6 bases). In germline, CDR1 is SGHTA, CDR2 FQGNSA. The CDR3 extends over 13 amino acids. V shed 6 bases and J shed 3 bases, with 12 bases lying between them. The CDR3 nucleotides read TGTGCCAGCAGTCCGGGACTCAGCTACGAGCAGTACTTC. Translation: CASSPGLSYEQYF.

The genes are TRBV9 and TRBJ1-5; D remains unclear. Germline V lookup: CDR1 SGDLS, CDR2 YYNGEE. This CDR3 contains 15 residues. Between the trimmed V and J ends, which lost 0 bases and 0 bases, there was a span of 7 bases. The CDR3 nucleotides are TGTGCCAGCAGCGTAGGGGAATATAGCAATCAGCCCCAGCATTTT. It yields the protein CASSVGEYSNQPQHF.